The 9 T cell receptor beta chains below come from one sample, sequenced in a study of CD8 T cells in ankylosing spondylitis. Study results and limitations: In ankylosing spondylitis blood, a motif of roughly eight highly homologous TCR beta variants appeared characteristic.

These receptors have no identified antigens. TCRdb used MiXCR to reprocess the 5' RACE reads, holding one entry per CDR3 protein. This table has roughly 300,000 distinct CDR3 sequences, around 7.6% appearing once. Sequencing used blood, either unsorted or a sorted T cell fraction (not recorded which). These receptors were taken from a male donor with ankylosing spondylitis.

The chain recombines TRBV1 with TRBJ2-3; TRBD1, as called in the table, went unchecked against the DNA. TRBV1 is shown as a pseudogene. The CDR3 is made up of 16 amino acids. The CDR3 is CTSSQDDPGAADTQYF. The CDR3 bases are TGCACCAGCAGCCAAGATGATCCGGGAGCAGCAGATACGCAGTATTTT.

The J gene is TRBJ2-3, the V gene TRBV4-3, with D tentatively TRBD2 (5 bases). Germline V gene data show CDR1 as LGHNA and CDR2 as YSLEER. V was shortened by 0 bases and J by 5 bases, with 9 bases between the two germline ends. This CDR3 is 14 amino acids long. CDR3 residues: CASSQELGIDTQYF. The CDR3 nucleotides read TGCGCCAGCAGCCAAGAACTAGGCATAGATACGCAGTATTTT.

This clonotype was observed a handful of times. One end of the junction does not line up with germline, which may come from a read error. V usage is TRBV20-1 and J usage is TRBJ1-5, with 8 bases aligning to TRBD1. The CDR3 runs 13 residues. Germline CDR1 DFQATT, CDR2 SNEGSKA (reference sequence). Here the CDR3 DNA reads TGCAGTGCAACCGACAGGGGCAAACAGCCCCAGCATTTT. The encoded protein is CSATDRGKQPQHF.

The gene calls are TRBV30 and TRBJ1-2; possible D gene TRBD1, 5 bases. In germline, CDR1 is GTSNPN, CDR2 SVGIG (reference sequence). The CDR3 sequence is 11 residues long. Trimming stripped 5 bases from V and 7 bases from J, with 11 bases between. The CDR3 coding sequence is TGTGCCTGGGCCCGAGGGGCTGGCTACACCTTC. This sequence encodes CAWARGAGYTF.

The rearrangement links TRBV9 to TRBJ2-7; D perhaps matches TRBD2 (7 bases). V lost 4 bases and J lost 6, with 23 bases in between. Germline V gene lookup returns CDR1 SGDLS and CDR2 YYNGEE. The length of the CDR3 is 16 residues. CDR3 DNA: TGTGCCAGCAGCAAAATTCCCGGGACGGGGGGCACCGAGCAGTACTTC. Protein sequence: CASSKIPGTGGTEQYF.

V gene TRBV4-3 combines with J gene TRBJ2-3, with D perhaps matching TRBD2 (5 bases). V dropped 4 bases and J dropped 5 bases, with 22 bases sitting between them. The CDR3 is 17 amino acids. From germline, CDR1 is LGHNA and CDR2 YSLEER. CDR3 loop: CASSPAPVTGWKDTQYF. In DNA form, the CDR3 reads TGCGCCAGCAGCCCCGCCCCGGTCACGGGGTGGAAAGATACGCAGTATTTT.

The chain couples TRBV4-2 to TRBJ2-7; TRBD2 is a possible D gene (5 bases). Trimming stripped 0 bases from V and 0 bases from J, with 15 bases between. This CDR3 region has 17 residues. Per germline, CDR1 LGHNA and CDR2 YNFKEQ. As DNA, the CDR3 is TGTGCCAGCAGCCAAGACCGGCTAGGACGGGACTCCTACGAGCAGTACTTC. Translated, it gives CASSQDRLGRDSYEQYF.

The chain joins TRBV5-1 to TRBJ2-5; 7 nucleotides line up with TRBD2. Losses at the gene ends were 4 bases for V and 5 bases for J; bases not matched to a gene: 5. Germline CDR1 reads SGHRS; CDR2 reads YFSETQ. The CDR3 is 13 amino acids. The CDR3 DNA reads as TGCGCCAGCAGCCCAAGCGGGGCCGAGACCCAGTACTTC. Encoded protein: CASSPSGAETQYF.

The chain carries TRBV5-6 and TRBJ2-1; 10 positions agree with TRBD2. With V trimmed by 1 base and J by 3 bases, 4 bases remained unmatched. The CDR3 is 16 residues long. Germline V gene sequence: CDR1 SGHDT, CDR2 YYEEEE. The CDR3 protein is CASSLLSGRDYNEQFF. As DNA, the CDR3 is TGTGCCAGCAGCTTGCTGAGCGGGAGGGACTACAATGAGCAGTTCTTC. Full variable domain (missing parts from reference TRBV5-6 and TRBJ2-1): DAGVTQSPTHLIKTRGQQVTLRCSPKSGHDTVSWYQQALGQGPQFIFQYYEEEERQRGNFPDRFSGHQFPNYSSELNVNALLLGDSALYLCASSLLSGRDYNEQFFGPGTRLTVL.